These 13 T cell receptor beta chains originate from one sample sequenced in a study of T cell repertoires in cytomegalovirus infection. No antigen is known for these receptors. TCRdb ran MiXCR on the reads and lists one entry per CDR3 protein. This table has about 700,000 distinct CDR3 sequences, roughly 33% appearing once. The sample consisted of cultured PBMCs, taken from culture after CMV antigen stimulation. These receptors all come from a human donor in good health (CMV status not recorded). Some clones in this sample may be carry-over from other donors' samples.

The J gene is TRBJ2-7, the V gene TRBV11-2; 8 nucleotides agree with TRBD1. J lost 2 bases, V lost 3 bases, and 3 bases had no gene match. Germline-derived CDR1 and CDR2 are SGHAT and FQNNGV. The CDR3 runs 14 residues. The CDR3 sequence is CASSFGQGTYEQYF. For the CDR3, the DNA is TGTGCCAGCAGCTTCGGACAGGGAACCTACGAGCAGTACTTC.

The chain has TRBV7-6 and TRBJ2-1; the match to TRBD2 covers 14 bases. The length of the CDR3 is 14 residues. With 5 bases clipped from V and 15 bases from J, the junction kept 9 bases outside the gene matches. Germline CDR1 is SGHVS and CDR2 is FNYEAQ. The CDR3 sequence is CASSGTSGRPLGFF. In nucleotides, the CDR3 is TGTGCCAGCAGCGGGACTAGCGGGAGACCCCTCGGGTTCTTC.

The genes are TRBV9 and TRBJ1-2; maybe TRBD1 (6 bases). There are 15 residues in the CDR3. Germline V lookup: CDR1 SGDLS, CDR2 YYNGEE. Trimming shortened V by 0 bases and J by 4 bases, and 13 bases separated the two germline ends. CDR3 DNA sequence: TGTGCCAGCAGCGTAGTTCGGGGGGCCGGCTATGGCTACACCTTC. It yields the protein CASSVVRGAGYGYTF.

V usage is TRBV6-2 or TRBV6-3 and J usage is TRBJ2-1, with 9 bases that match TRBD2. Losses at the gene ends were 0 bases for V and 0 bases for J; bases not matched to a gene: 6. Per germline, CDR1 MNHEY and CDR2 SVGEGT. CDR3 length: 18 residues. The CDR3 here is CASSYSRLADLSYNEQFF. Written as DNA, the CDR3 is TGTGCCAGCAGTTACTCGAGACTAGCGGACCTCTCCTACAATGAGCAGTTCTTC.

The chain employs TRBV7-6 and TRBJ2-1, with a possible D match to TRBD2 (5 bases). V was trimmed by 5 bases and J by 2 bases, leaving 13 bases between them. This CDR3 has 15 residues. From germline, CDR1 is SGHVS and CDR2 FNYEAQ. CDR3 residues: CASSPSRAAYNEQFF. Here the CDR3 DNA reads TGTGCCAGCAGCCCATCGCGGGCCGCCTACAATGAGCAGTTCTTC.

The chain joins TRBV5-6 to TRBJ2-1, with D possibly being TRBD1 or TRBD2 (5 bases each). The V gene lost 4 bases and the J gene lost 4 bases, with 18 bases spanning the gap. CDR3 size: 16 residues. CDR1 and CDR2 (germline): SGHDT, YYEEEE. CDR3 sequence: CASSDGGGPIYNEQFF. In DNA form, the CDR3 reads TGTGCCAGCAGCGATGGTGGGGGTCCCATTTACAATGAGCAGTTCTTC.

The CDR3: CASSFLDSGNTIYF. The CDR3 nucleotides are TGTGCCAGCAGTTTTCTAGACTCTGGAAACACCATATATTTT. V gene TRBV12-3 or TRBV12-4 combines with J gene TRBJ1-3; D is unresolved. V lost 3 bases and J lost 0, with 6 bases in between. This CDR3 comprises 14 residues.

This clonotype was observed a few times. The V call is TRBV27, the J call TRBJ1-5; no reliable D call. Trimming took 2 bases from V and 0 from J, leaving 8 bases between them. The CDR3 totals 15 residues. Germline V gives CDR1 MNHEY, CDR2 SMNVEV (reference sequence). The CDR3 here is CASSLLGNSNQPQHF. The CDR3 nucleotides are TGTGCCAGCAGTTTACTGGGAAATAGCAATCAGCCCCAGCATTTT.

This clonotype was seen a handful of times. The junction and the germline gene differ at one end; a read error may be behind it. This chain connects TRBV4-1 to TRBJ1-4, with 8 bases lining up with TRBD1. Germline lookup yields CDR1 MGHRA and CDR2 YSYEKL. The CDR3 sequence is 14 residues long. In DNA form, the CDR3 reads TGTGCCAGCAGCCAAGGACAGGGCGGCGAAAAACTGTTTTTT. This codes for CASSQGQGGEKLFF.

The rearrangement links TRBV20-1 to TRBJ2-7; TRBD2 aligns across 11 bases. Losses at the gene ends were 1 base for V and 9 bases for J; bases not matched to a gene: 5. The CDR3 length is 13 residues. Germline V lookup: CDR1 DFQATT, CDR2 SNEGSKA (reference sequence). DNA for the CDR3: TGCAGTGCTAGAGTGGCTAGCGGGGGGCGGCAGTACTTC. Translation gives CSARVASGGRQYF.

On this clonotype: The junction and the germline gene differ at one end; a read error may be behind it. The chain recombines TRBV7-6 with TRBJ1-6; D not certain. The CDR3 length is 13 residues. Looked up from germline, CDR1 is SGHVS and CDR2 is FNYEAQ. The CDR3 is CASTLSHNSPLHF. CDR3 DNA: TGTGCCAGCACCTTAAGTCATAATTCACCCCTCCACTTT.

The V call is TRBV6-1, the J call TRBJ2-1, with a weak D call TRBD1 (6 bases). The CDR3 length is 15 residues. Germline values: CDR1 MNHNS, CDR2 SASEGT. V was shortened by 2 bases and J by 0 bases, with 8 bases between the two germline ends. The CDR3 region is CASSEQGFSYNEQFF. Written as DNA, the CDR3 is TGTGCCAGCAGTGAACAGGGGTTCTCCTACAATGAGCAGTTCTTC.

The chain combines TRBV6-1 with TRBJ1-1; the D is unclear. CDR3 length: 13 residues. The V gene's germline CDR1 is MNHNS and CDR2 SASEGT. Trimming stripped 8 bases from V and 0 bases from J, with 10 bases between. The CDR3 region has the DNA TGTGCCAGCTGGGTCAGCATGAACACTGAAGCTTTCTTT. Protein: CASWVSMNTEAFF.